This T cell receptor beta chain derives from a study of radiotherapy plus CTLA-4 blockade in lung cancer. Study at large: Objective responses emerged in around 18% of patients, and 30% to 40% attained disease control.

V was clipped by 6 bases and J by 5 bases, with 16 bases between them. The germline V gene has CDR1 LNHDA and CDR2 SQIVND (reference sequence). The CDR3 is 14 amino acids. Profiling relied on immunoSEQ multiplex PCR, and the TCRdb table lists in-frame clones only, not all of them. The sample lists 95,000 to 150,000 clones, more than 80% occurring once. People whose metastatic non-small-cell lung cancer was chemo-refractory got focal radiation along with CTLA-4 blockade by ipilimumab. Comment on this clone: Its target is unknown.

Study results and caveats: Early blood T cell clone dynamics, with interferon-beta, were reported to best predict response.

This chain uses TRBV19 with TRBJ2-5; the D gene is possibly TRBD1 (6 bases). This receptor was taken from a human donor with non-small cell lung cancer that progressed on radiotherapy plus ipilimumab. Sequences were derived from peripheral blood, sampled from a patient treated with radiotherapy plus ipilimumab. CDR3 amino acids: CASSDRPNKETQYF. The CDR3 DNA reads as TGTGCCAGTAGCGACAGGCCAAATAAGGAGACCCAGTACTTC.